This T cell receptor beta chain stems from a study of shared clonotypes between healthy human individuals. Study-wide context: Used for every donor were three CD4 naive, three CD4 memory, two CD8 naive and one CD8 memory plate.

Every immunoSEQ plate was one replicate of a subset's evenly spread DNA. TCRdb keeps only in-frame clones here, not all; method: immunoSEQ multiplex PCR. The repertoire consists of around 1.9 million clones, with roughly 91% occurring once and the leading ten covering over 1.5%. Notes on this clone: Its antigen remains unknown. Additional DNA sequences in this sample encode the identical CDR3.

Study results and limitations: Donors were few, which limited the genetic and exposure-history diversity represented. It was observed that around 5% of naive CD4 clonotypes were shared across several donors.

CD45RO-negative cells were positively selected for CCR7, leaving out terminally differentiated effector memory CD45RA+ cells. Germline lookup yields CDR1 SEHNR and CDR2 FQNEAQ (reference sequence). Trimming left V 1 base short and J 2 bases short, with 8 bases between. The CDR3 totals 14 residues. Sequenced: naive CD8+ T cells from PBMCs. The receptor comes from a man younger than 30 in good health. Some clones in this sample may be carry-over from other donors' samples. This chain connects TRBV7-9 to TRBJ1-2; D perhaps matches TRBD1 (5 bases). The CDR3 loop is CASSLGAGNYGYTF. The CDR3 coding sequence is TGTGCCAGCAGCTTAGGGGCAGGGAACTATGGCTACACCTTC.